This TCR beta chain was found in a study of tumor-infiltrating lymphocytes in primary liver carcinoma. Per germline, CDR1 KGHSH and CDR2 LQKENI. This CDR3 contains 15 residues. cDNA specific to TCR beta was made from 500 ng of total RNA, with a constant-region primer employed for priming. Employing slightly modified ARM-PCR, three nested multiplex PCR rounds were run, and these gave rise to the TCR beta libraries. TRBV1-TRBV30 forward and Cbeta reverse primers drove the first two roughly 10-cycle rounds. Via MiXCR, TCRdb re-called the multiplex PCR reads, giving one row per CDR3 protein. This sample carries 300,000 to 400,000 distinct CDR3 sequences, approximately 60% of them seen once, and the ten largest clones take roughly 9%. The source of the blood RNA was unsorted whole blood, and germline DNA was extracted as well. Concerning this clonotype: Germline and junction disagree at one end, which may indicate a read error.

Sequencing was done on a sample of peripheral blood. The receptor was derived from a man in his forties or fifties with primary liver carcinoma and hepatitis B virus infection. V and J are TRBV18 and TRBJ2-5; TRBD1 matches 9 bases. CDR3: CAGSWTTGGSKTQYF. CDR3 sequence (DNA): TGTGCCGGCTCATGGACGACAGGGGGTAGTAAGACCCAGTACTTC.